Each of the 29 T cell receptor beta chains below was sequenced from the same sample in a study of blood T cell repertoires in COVID-19. Libraries were prepared by immunoSEQ multiplex PCR; TCRdb keeps only in-frame clonotypes and omits some of them. Of some 100,000 clones listed, about 92% are singletons. Sequenced material: peripheral blood. These receptors all stem from a man aged 50-60 years with active COVID-19.

This chain connects TRBV9 to TRBJ2-3; possibly TRBD2 for D (6 bases). Germline V gives CDR1 SGDLS, CDR2 YYNGEE. The CDR3 spans 16 residues. Deletions cut 0 bases from V and 0 bases from J, with 11 bases between. The CDR3 here is CASSVAPAGSTDTQYF. The CDR3 nucleotides read TGTGCCAGCAGCGTAGCGCCAGCGGGTAGCACAGATACGCAGTATTTT.

The rearrangement uses TRBV3-1 (or the pseudogene TRBV3-2) and TRBJ1-1, with 9 bases fitting TRBD1. The V gene end was trimmed by 5 bases and the J gene end by 5 bases; junction bases not matched to a gene: 9. Germline values: CDR1 LGHDT, CDR2 YNNKEL (reference sequence). This CDR3 is 15 amino acids long. The CDR3 DNA follows: TGTGCCAGCAGCGGGACAGGGTTTTCGGGGACTGAAGCTTTCTTT. Its translation is CASSGTGFSGTEAFF.

This clone was seen just once. One end of the junction is discordant with germline, which a read error may explain. V gene TRBV28 combines with J gene TRBJ1-1; no reliable D call. Germline V CDR1 and CDR2: MDHEN, SYDVKM. The CDR3 is made up of 10 amino acids. CDR3 nucleotide sequence: TGTGCCAGCGGGTCCCTAAAGCAGGACTTT. This translates into CASGSLKQDF.

The chain is built from TRBV19 and TRBJ2-1, with TRBD2 matching over 8 bases. The CDR3 consists of 14 residues. Germline assignment: CDR1 LNHDA and CDR2 SQIVND (reference sequence). The trim removed 5 bases at V and 7 bases at J, leaving 7 bases unmatched. For the CDR3, the DNA is TGTGCCAGTAGTTCGGAGCGGGAGAGAAATGAGCAGTTCTTC. This translates into CASSSERERNEQFF.

V usage is TRBV2 and J usage is TRBJ2-7, with a weak D call TRBD2 (7 bases). Germline-derived CDR1 and CDR2 are SNHLY and FYNNEI. This CDR3 is built from 13 residues. The V gene lost 8 bases and the J gene lost 4 bases, with 15 bases spanning the gap. In DNA, the CDR3 is TGTGCCAGCTTGAAGGGGGGGACATACGAGCAGTACTTC. This gives the protein CASLKGGTYEQYF.

This sequence joins TRBV7-2 and TRBJ2-5; 7 bases map to TRBD2. The CDR3 covers 14 residues. Germline-derived CDR1 and CDR2 are SGHTA and FQGNSA. The ends lost 8 bases at V and 2 bases at J; junction bases unmatched: 8. The CDR3 coding sequence is TGTGCCAGCGGGCACAGCGGGAAACAAGAGACCCAGTACTTC. It translates to CASGHSGKQETQYF.

The chain carries TRBV14 and TRBJ1-2, with D possibly being TRBD1 (5 bases). Trimming removed 2 bases from V and 2 bases from J, with 9 bases in between. The CDR3 is made up of 14 amino acids. Germline V gives CDR1 SGHDN, CDR2 FVKESK. This CDR3 is CASSQQRGNYGYTF. The DNA for the CDR3 is TGTGCCAGCAGCCAACAACGGGGGAACTATGGCTACACCTTC. Variable domain in full (rest from reference TRBV14 and TRBJ1-2): EAGVTQFPSHSVIEKGQTVTLRCDPISGHDNLYWYRRVMGKEIKFLLHFVKESKQDESGMPNNRFLAERTGGTYSTLKVQPAELEDSGVYFCASSQQRGNYGYTFGSGTRLTVV.

The chain couples TRBV6-5 to TRBJ1-1; D unclear. CDR1 and CDR2 (germline): MNHEY, SVGAGI. The ends were cut back, 4 bases at V and 5 bases at J, with 11 bases in the middle. The CDR3 is 13 residues long. In nucleotides, the CDR3 is TGTGCCAGCAGTTTGGAGGTGAGAACTGAAGCTTTCTTT. Its translation: CASSLEVRTEAFF.

This clone appeared once. The J gene is TRBJ2-2, the V gene TRBV10-3; 12 positions agree with TRBD2. Trimming at V came to 7 bases and at J to 3 bases, leaving 9 bases not matched to a gene. Per the germline V gene, CDR1 is ENHRY and CDR2 is SYGVKD. The CDR3 length is 17 residues. CDR3 in DNA: TGTGCCATCATGGCGACTAGCGGGGGCGGTTACACCGGGGAGCTGTTTTTT. Translating gives CAIMATSGGGYTGELFF.

This rearrangement joins TRBV7-9 to TRBJ2-7; no definite D call. This CDR3 has 12 residues. Germline CDR1 reads SEHNR; CDR2 reads FQNEAQ (reference sequence). V shed 5 bases and J shed 1 base, with 6 bases lying between them. CDR3 sequence reads: CASSPTSYEQYF. CDR3 bases: TGTGCCAGCAGCCCTACTTCCTACGAGCAGTACTTC.

V gene TRBV11-2 combines with J gene TRBJ1-6; possibly TRBD1 for D (6 bases). In germline, CDR1 is SGHAT, CDR2 FQNNGV. V lost 5 bases and J 11 bases, leaving 13 bases between the germline ends. The length of the CDR3 is 13 residues. The CDR3: CASSPEGGTPLHF. The CDR3 DNA is TGTGCCAGCAGCCCCGAGGGGGGGACACCCCTCCACTTT.

The rearrangement links TRBV19 to TRBJ1-1; TRBD1 might be the D (5 bases). The CDR3 spans 13 residues. Germline loops: CDR1 LNHDA, CDR2 SQIVND (reference sequence). The V and J ends lost 5 bases and 4 bases respectively, with 11 bases between them. The CDR3 DNA is TGTGCCAGTAGTCGGGGGGGAGGCACTGAAGCTTTCTTT. Protein product: CASSRGGGTEAFF.

This chain connects TRBV7-2 to TRBJ2-7, with 12 bases aligning to TRBD2. The J segment lost 4 bases and the V segment lost 2 bases, leaving 3 bases of the junction unmatched. The CDR3 totals 15 residues. Germline values: CDR1 SGHTA, CDR2 FQGNSA. CDR3 region: CASSLLAGGPYEQYF. CDR3 DNA: TGTGCCAGCAGCTTACTAGCGGGAGGGCCTTACGAGCAGTACTTC.

This sequence joins TRBV12-3 or TRBV12-4 and TRBJ2-4; D may be TRBD1 (6 bases). The CDR3 has 12 amino acids. The V end was cut by 6 bases, the J end by 7 bases, with 10 bases between. The CDR3 DNA sequence: TGTGCCAGCAGGCGACAGGCTAACATTCAGTACTTC. This sequence encodes CASRRQANIQYF.

V is TRBV6-5 and J is TRBJ2-7; 7 nucleotides match TRBD1. V trimming: 6 bases; J trimming: 9 bases; junction bases outside the gene matches: 14. Germline V gene sequence: CDR1 MNHEY, CDR2 SVGAGI. The length of the CDR3 is 14 residues. The CDR3 loop reads CASSTTGVPFAQYF. The CDR3 DNA follows: TGTGCCAGCAGCACTACAGGGGTCCCCTTTGCGCAGTACTTC.

The J gene is TRBJ2-1, the V gene TRBV7-3, with D tentatively TRBD2 (6 bases). V lost 5 bases and J lost 7, with 18 bases in between. The CDR3 has 15 residues. CDR1 is SGHTA, CDR2 FQGTGA, per germline. DNA of the CDR3: TGTGCCAGCAGCCCGGTCGGGGGAAGGACAAATGAGCAGTTCTTC. The encoded protein is CASSPVGGRTNEQFF.

This chain links TRBV18 with TRBJ2-7; the D is unclear. Trimming removed 1 base from V and 2 bases from J, with 12 bases in between. The CDR3 covers 15 residues. CDR1 and CDR2 from the germline V gene are KGHSH and LQKENI. The CDR3 reads CASSPRPGLTYEQYF. As DNA, the CDR3 is TGTGCCAGCTCACCACGTCCGGGTTTGACCTACGAGCAGTACTTC.

The gene calls are TRBV5-1 and TRBJ1-4; maybe TRBD1 (5 bases). V was trimmed by 4 bases and J by 4 bases, leaving 8 bases between them. Germline V gene data show CDR1 as SGHRS and CDR2 as YFSETQ. The CDR3 length is 13 residues. Here the CDR3 reads CASSLGDNEKLFF. The CDR3, as DNA: TGCGCCAGCAGCCTAGGGGATAATGAAAAACTGTTTTTT. Combining the CDR3 with reference TRBV5-1 and TRBJ1-4 gives the whole variable domain KAGVTQTPRYLIKTRGQQVTLSCSPISGHRSVSWYQQTPGQGLQFLFEYFSETQRNKGNFPGRFSGRQFSNSRSEMNVSTLELGDSALYLCASSLGDNEKLFFGSGTQLSVL.

The V gene is TRBV5-4, the J gene TRBJ1-2; D is possibly TRBD1 (6 bases). Germline V gene data show CDR1 as SGHNT and CDR2 as YYREEE (reference sequence). The CDR3 has 13 amino acids. Trimming took 4 bases from V and 4 from J, leaving 11 bases between them. In nucleotides, the CDR3 is TGTGCCAGCAGCCCTGGACAGCCCTATGGCTACACCTTC. Its protein product is CASSPGQPYGYTF.

This chain connects TRBV28 to TRBJ1-4, with D uncertain. CDR3 length: 14 amino acids. V was cut by 4 bases and J by 8 bases, with 14 bases left in between. The germline CDR1 and CDR2 sequences are MDHEN and SYDVKM. CDR3 protein: CASSWRRVSEKLFF. In nucleotides, the CDR3 is TGTGCCAGCAGTTGGCGGAGGGTTTCCGAAAAACTGTTTTTT.

The genes are TRBV2 and TRBJ2-1; 12 bases line up with TRBD1. The germline CDR1 and CDR2 sequences are SNHLY and FYNNEI. V was clipped by 0 bases and J by 9 bases; unmatched bases: 12. This CDR3 comprises 18 residues. CDR3 sequence reads: CASSEAVLRDRGRVEQFF. CDR3 sequence (DNA): TGTGCCAGCAGTGAAGCGGTGCTGCGGGACAGGGGGCGGGTTGAGCAGTTCTTC.

The chain links TRBV18 to TRBJ2-7; 7 bases map to TRBD2. Germline CDR1 reads KGHSH; CDR2 reads LQKENI. Trimming cost V 6 bases and J 3 bases; bases outside gene matches: 8. This CDR3 contains 14 residues. The CDR3 region is CASSTERGLYEQYF. The CDR3 bases are TGTGCCAGCTCTACGGAGCGGGGACTCTACGAGCAGTACTTC.

The chain recombines TRBV5-6 with TRBJ2-5, with 7 nucleotides matching TRBD1. Germline V gives CDR1 SGHDT, CDR2 YYEEEE. The CDR3 has 15 amino acids. With 4 bases clipped from V and 7 bases from J, the junction kept 13 bases outside the gene matches. The CDR3 bases are TGTGCCAGCAGCCCCGGACAGGCCACGATAGGGACCCAGTACTTC. Translating gives CASSPGQATIGTQYF.

The V and J genes are TRBV7-8 and TRBJ2-7; TRBD2 agrees at 14 bases. V was clipped by 1 base and J by 3 bases; unmatched bases: 2. Germline assignment: CDR1 SGHVS and CDR2 FQNEAQ. The CDR3 is made up of 16 amino acids. CDR3 in amino acids: CASSLGGLAGDYEQYF. Written as DNA, the CDR3 is TGTGCCAGCAGCTTAGGGGGACTAGCGGGAGACTACGAGCAGTACTTC.

This clone was seen just once. The genes are TRBV27 and TRBJ2-7, with TRBD1 matching over 7 bases. The germline gives CDR1 MNHEY, CDR2 SMNVEV (reference sequence). V lost 0 bases and J lost 2; bases outside the gene matches: 10. CDR3 length: 17 amino acids. CDR3 loop: CASSLSSKQGYPYEQYF. The DNA of the CDR3 is TGTGCCAGCAGTTTATCTTCCAAACAGGGGTACCCCTACGAGCAGTACTTC.

This chain connects TRBV6-5 to TRBJ2-7, with D possibly being TRBD2 (7 bases). In germline, CDR1 is MNHEY, CDR2 SVGAGI. This CDR3 has 15 residues. The V gene lost 6 bases and the J gene lost 2 bases, with 17 bases spanning the gap. CDR3 amino acids: CASRRGASEAYEQYF. The CDR3, as DNA: TGTGCCAGCAGACGGGGGGCTAGCGAGGCCTACGAGCAGTACTTC.

This rearrangement joins TRBV7-8 to TRBJ2-7, with TRBD1 matching over 11 bases. V lost 5 bases and J lost 2; bases outside the gene matches: 8. The CDR3 is 16 residues long. CDR1 and CDR2 (germline): SGHVS, FQNEAQ. CDR3 DNA: TGTGCCAGCAGCAGGGGGCCGGGACAGGGGGCCTACGAGCAGTACTTC. Translated: CASSRGPGQGAYEQYF.

The chain couples TRBV3-1 (or the pseudogene TRBV3-2) to TRBJ2-2; 12 nucleotides align to TRBD2. The CDR3 contains 17 residues. CDR1 and CDR2 from the germline V gene are LGHDT and YNNKEL (reference sequence). V shed 4 bases, J shed 2 bases, and the junction held 5 bases outside the gene matches. The CDR3 sequence: CASSRLAGDLNTGELFF. The DNA of the CDR3 is TGTGCCAGCAGCCGACTAGCGGGAGACCTAAACACCGGGGAGCTGTTTTTT.

The chain carries TRBV28 and TRBJ2-5; the match to TRBD2 covers 16 bases. Germline lookup yields CDR1 MDHEN and CDR2 SYDVKM. This CDR3 has 18 amino acids. The V and J ends lost 3 bases and 7 bases, in that order; junction bases with no gene match: 11. CDR3 region: CASSFGTSGRAVIGTQYF. CDR3 bases: TGTGCCAGCAGTTTCGGGACTAGCGGGAGGGCCGTTATTGGGACCCAGTACTTC.